These 14 T cell receptor beta chains share one sample of origin, sequenced in a study of T cell responses to AZD1222 COVID-19 vaccine. Sequenced by immunoSEQ multiplex PCR; TCRdb stores in-frame clones only, minus some. The sample has 140,000 to 150,000 clones; approximately 91% are singletons. The specimen was peripheral blood, collected 28 days after the second AZD1222 dose. All receptors derive from an adult who received the AZD1222 COVID-19 vaccine.

By proportion, this clone is medium-sized. This CDR3 is CASRLGGQGTGELFF. Here the CDR3 DNA reads TGTGCCAGCAGGCTGGGGGGACAGGGTACCGGGGAGCTGTTTTTT. The chain recombines TRBV7-6 with TRBJ2-2; 9 bases agree with TRBD1. This CDR3 comprises 15 residues. After removal of 6 bases from V and 5 bases from J, the junction contained 7 bases not matched to a gene. Germline CDR1 reads SGHVS; CDR2 reads FNYEAQ.

This chain connects TRBV10-3 to TRBJ2-3; D is unclear. The CDR3 totals 16 residues. Germline V gene data show CDR1 as ENHRY and CDR2 as SYGVKD. The V gene lost 3 bases and the J gene lost 0 bases, with 13 bases spanning the gap. This chain's CDR3 is CAISERVLSSTDTQYF. CDR3 DNA sequence: TGTGCCATCAGTGAACGCGTACTTTCGAGCACAGATACGCAGTATTTT.

This chain joins TRBV2 and TRBJ1-3; D gene unclear. This CDR3 has 14 amino acids. V lost 2 bases to trimming and J lost 1 base, with 6 bases between them. CDR1 is SNHLY and CDR2 is FYNNEI in the germline V gene. CDR3 in amino acids: CASSEIGSGNTIYF. The CDR3 nucleotides are TGTGCCAGCAGTGAAATTGGTTCTGGAAACACCATATATTTT.

Note on this clone: Other DNA sequences from this sample encode an identical CDR3 as well. This rearrangement joins TRBV7-3 to TRBJ1-1, with D unclear. Trimming removed 1 base from V and 0 bases from J, with 3 bases in between. Germline V gene sequence: CDR1 SGHTA, CDR2 FQGTGA. The CDR3 is 13 amino acids. Here the CDR3 DNA reads TGTGCCAGCAGCTTAAGCCTGAACACTGAAGCTTTCTTT. It specifies CASSLSLNTEAFF.

The CDR3 coding sequence is TGTGCCAGTAGTATTTCCCAAAACACCATATATTTT. It codes for CASSISQNTIYF. V usage is TRBV19 and J usage is TRBJ1-3; D gene unclear. Germline V gene lookup returns CDR1 LNHDA and CDR2 SQIVND (reference sequence). V shed 3 bases and J shed 6 bases, with 6 bases lying between them. This CDR3 is 12 amino acids long.

The CDR3 coding sequence is TGCAGTGCCCCCGGGGAGCAGTACTTC. This sequence encodes CSAPGEQYF. V is TRBV20-1 and J is TRBJ2-7; D call uncertain. The CDR3 spans 9 residues. Trimming took off 6 bases at V and 7 bases at J, with 7 bases between the two ends. Per germline, CDR1 DFQATT and CDR2 SNEGSKA (reference sequence).

The sample holds a few counts of this clone. The chain combines TRBV7-2 with TRBJ1-1; TRBD1 matches 8 bases. Trimming took 6 bases from V and 4 from J; bases not matched to a gene: 7. The CDR3 contains 14 residues. Germline loops: CDR1 SGHTA, CDR2 FQGNSA. The CDR3 coding sequence is TGTGCCAGCAGGGCCGACAGGGGTTCCACTGAAGCTTTCTTT. This sequence encodes CASRADRGSTEAFF.

V gene TRBV27 combines with J gene TRBJ1-1; a weak D match, TRBD1 (5 bases). Trimming removed 7 bases at V and 3 bases at J, with 24 bases between. Germline CDR1 is MNHEY and CDR2 is SMNVEV (reference sequence). This CDR3 spans 17 amino acids. CDR3 coding DNA: TGTGCCAGCATCCCGGCCAGGGCCCAGACGTGGGACACTGAAGCTTTCTTT. Residues: CASIPARAQTWDTEAFF.

The gene calls are TRBV7-2 and TRBJ2-1, with 10 bases aligning to TRBD2. The V gene's germline CDR1 is SGHTA and CDR2 FQGNSA. Germline trimming cut 3 bases from V and 9 bases from J; bases unmatched to any gene: 8. The CDR3 covers 15 residues. This CDR3 is CASSFLAGVTGEQFF. CDR3 DNA: TGTGCCAGCAGCTTTCTAGCGGGAGTGACGGGTGAGCAGTTCTTC.

The DNA of the CDR3 is TGTGCCAGCAGCTTAGTGGGACAGGGGCCCTATGGCTACACCTTC. Translating it yields CASSLVGQGPYGYTF. The V gene is TRBV7-9, the J gene TRBJ1-2; TRBD1 aligns across 10 bases. This CDR3 has 15 amino acids. CDR1 SEHNR and CDR2 FQNEAQ come from the germline V gene (reference sequence). The ends lost 1 base at V and 4 bases at J; junction bases unmatched: 3.

V is TRBV6-5 and J is TRBJ2-1; 10 positions match TRBD2. CDR1 and CDR2 (germline): MNHEY, SVGAGI. CDR3 length: 15 residues. V shed 0 bases, J shed 9 bases, and the junction held 5 bases outside the gene matches. The CDR3 loop is CASSYSSTSGTEQFF. CDR3 DNA sequence: TGTGCCAGCAGTTACTCGAGTACTAGCGGGACTGAGCAGTTCTTC.

The chain is built from TRBV28 and TRBJ2-1; D gene ambiguous. The CDR3 consists of 16 residues. V was trimmed by 4 bases and J by 2 bases, leaving 15 bases between them. Germline V gives CDR1 MDHEN, CDR2 SYDVKM. CDR3 sequence reads: CASSSPLGNTYNEQFF. CDR3 in DNA: TGTGCCAGCAGTTCTCCCCTCGGCAATACCTACAATGAGCAGTTCTTC.

CDR3 amino acids: CASSQDPGALYNEQFF. CDR3 nucleotide sequence: TGCGCCAGCAGCCAAGATCCGGGAGCACTCTACAATGAGCAGTTCTTC. The V call is TRBV4-1, the J call TRBJ2-1, with D perhaps matching TRBD2 (6 bases). This CDR3 contains 16 residues. The V and J ends lost 0 bases and 3 bases respectively, with 12 bases between them. From germline, CDR1 is MGHRA and CDR2 YSYEKL.

This chain joins TRBV5-5 and TRBJ1-5, with D unclear. The CDR3 runs to 16 residues. Germline V CDR1 and CDR2: SGHKS, YYEKEE (reference sequence). V lost 4 bases and J lost 0, with 14 bases in between. In nucleotides, the CDR3 is TGTGCCAGCAGCCCAAGTGTGCCGTATAGCAATCAGCCCCAGCATTTT. Translation gives CASSPSVPYSNQPQHF.